Each of the 16 T cell receptor beta chains below was sequenced from the same sample in a study of early T cells in non-severe SARS-CoV-2 infection. TCRdb recomputed calls from the 5' RACE reads with MiXCR, one row per CDR3 protein. This sample has roughly 35,000 distinct CDR3 sequences, with approximately 9.2% found just once. Sequenced sample: whole blood. The source of these receptors is an adult who was a healthcare worker with PCR-confirmed SARS-CoV-2 infection or an uninfected control (not recorded which).

This clonotype has a single count. A read error may explain this, as a much larger clone is one base away. V gene TRBV7-2 combines with J gene TRBJ2-1, with D unclear. CDR1 is SGHTA and CDR2 is FQGNSA in the germline V gene. The ends were cut back, 3 bases at V and 16 bases at J, with 19 bases in the middle. CDR3 size: 13 residues. The CDR3 coding sequence is TGTGCCAGCAGCTTCCTTCTGCCGTCTACAATATTCTTC. This sequence encodes CASSFLLPSTIFF.

The chain joins TRBV27 to TRBJ2-7, with D possibly TRBD1 on 5 matching bases. Germline V CDR1 and CDR2: MNHEY, SMNVEV (reference sequence). The CDR3 runs to 15 residues. Between the trimmed V and J ends, which lost 3 bases and 6 bases, there was a span of 18 bases. CDR3 amino acids: CASSFSPDQGAEQYF. The CDR3 nucleotides are TGTGCCAGCAGTTTCTCTCCAGACCAGGGCGCCGAGCAGTACTTC.

This clonotype was observed a handful of times. The CDR3 DNA is TGTGCCAGCAGCTTACTAGCGGGGGGGCAAGAGACCCAGTACTTC. This codes for CASSLLAGGQETQYF. The chain is built from TRBV7-3 and TRBJ2-5; 12 nucleotides agree with TRBD2. Germline assignment: CDR1 SGHTA and CDR2 FQGTGA. V was pared by 2 bases and J by 2 bases, with 0 bases of the junction left unmatched. The CDR3 runs to 15 residues.

This clonotype was recorded at least ten times. The gene calls are TRBV30 and TRBJ1-3; D gene unclear. V was pared by 0 bases and J by 0 bases, with 12 bases between. CDR3 length equals 16 residues. CDR1 is GTSNPN, CDR2 SVGIG, per germline (reference sequence). CDR3 region: CAWSVRAVSSGNTIYF. The CDR3 region has the DNA TGTGCCTGGAGTGTAAGAGCCGTAAGCTCTGGAAACACCATATATTTT.

The chain has TRBV7-9 and TRBJ1-5, with TRBD1 matching 10 bases. V dropped 5 bases and J dropped 0; count of bases not matched to a gene: 4. The CDR3 length is 16 residues. Germline values: CDR1 SEHNR, CDR2 FQNEAQ (reference sequence). The CDR3 nucleotides read TGTGCCAGCAGCAACTGGACAGGGGGTAGCAATCAGCCCCAGCATTTT. Its translation is CASSNWTGGSNQPQHF.

In its sample, this clonotype was seen many times. The rearrangement uses TRBV12-5 and TRBJ2-7; either TRBD1 or TRBD2 may fit D (5 bases each). Germline values: CDR1 LGHNT, CDR2 FRNRAP. This CDR3 is 15 amino acids long. The V gene lost 7 bases and the J gene lost 4 bases, with 20 bases spanning the gap. CDR3 amino acids: CASARGQGGQYEQYF. DNA for the CDR3: TGTGCTAGTGCCCGCGGGCAGGGTGGGCAATACGAGCAGTACTTC.

Ten or more counts support this clonotype. The chain links TRBV7-2 to TRBJ1-5, with D unresolved. The CDR3 covers 14 residues. Between the trimmed V and J ends, which lost 2 bases and 7 bases, there was a span of 12 bases. Germline CDR1 and CDR2: SGHTA and FQGNSA. The DNA of the CDR3 is TGTGCCAGCAGCTTATATTATTCCGGACAGCCCCAGCATTTT. The encoded protein is CASSLYYSGQPQHF.

This clonotype was observed a handful of times. The gene calls are TRBV7-9 and TRBJ1-5, with TRBD1 matching 7 bases. With V trimmed by 5 bases and J by 2 bases, 9 bases remained unmatched. This CDR3 has 16 amino acids. Looked up from germline, CDR1 is SEHNR and CDR2 is FQNEAQ (reference sequence). The CDR3 sequence is CASSRSEGAGNQPQHF. In DNA form, the CDR3 reads TGTGCCAGCAGCCGGAGTGAGGGGGCTGGCAATCAGCCCCAGCATTTT.

Note on this clonotype: A single base separates this from a much larger clone, so it may be a read error. The rearrangement joins TRBV5-1 to TRBJ1-1; TRBD1 agrees at 7 bases. CDR1 and CDR2 (germline): SGHRS, YFSETQ. With V trimmed by 4 bases and J by 6 bases, 6 bases remained unmatched. CDR3 length equals 13 residues. Written as DNA, the CDR3 is TGCGCCAGCAGCGGGGGACAGCACGCTGAAGCTTTCTTT. The encoded protein is CASSGGQHAEAFF. The full variable domain, completed using reference TRBV5-1 and TRBJ1-1, is KAGVTQTPRYLIKTRGQQVTLSCSPISGHRSVSWYQQTPGQGLQFLFEYFSETQRNKGNFPGRFSGRQFSNSRSEMNVSTLELGDSALYLCASSGGQHAEAFFGQGTRLTVV.

This clonotype is medium-sized. The V and J genes are TRBV6-2 or TRBV6-3 and TRBJ2-3, with a possible D match to TRBD2 (6 bases). CDR1 is MNHEY and CDR2 is SVGEGT in the germline V gene. V was clipped by 5 bases and J by 3 bases, with 18 bases between them. The CDR3 contains 16 residues. The CDR3 region is CASSLDERAKTDTQYF. CDR3 coding DNA: TGTGCCAGCAGTCTTGATGAGCGGGCGAAAACAGATACGCAGTATTTT.

This clonotype was counted ten times or more. This chain connects TRBV7-2 to TRBJ1-3; tentative D call: TRBD1 (5 bases). Germline V CDR1 and CDR2: SGHTA, FQGNSA. The CDR3 contains 17 residues. Between the trimmed V and J ends, which lost 3 bases and 0 bases, there was a span of 15 bases. Here the CDR3 DNA reads TGTGCCAGCAGCTTGGTTGCGGGGACTTACTCTGGAAACACCATATATTTT. Amino acid sequence: CASSLVAGTYSGNTIYF.

This chain links TRBV20-1 with TRBJ2-1; 13 positions agree with TRBD2. Germline V lookup: CDR1 DFQATT, CDR2 SNEGSKA (reference sequence). The CDR3 length is 15 residues. V was pared by 5 bases and J by 4 bases, with 5 bases of the junction left unmatched. The CDR3 DNA follows: TGCAGTGCTCCTGGGACTAGCGGGGCATACAATGAGCAGTTCTTC. Translated: CSAPGTSGAYNEQFF.

The sample holds many counts of this clonotype. The chain carries TRBV19 and TRBJ2-2, with unresolved D. Trimming stripped 5 bases from V and 6 bases from J, with 10 bases between. This CDR3 spans 13 amino acids. Germline CDR1 reads LNHDA; CDR2 reads SQIVND (reference sequence). DNA for the CDR3: TGTGCCAGTAGTCTACAAATGGCCGGGGAGCTGTTTTTT. Protein product: CASSLQMAGELFF.

This clonotype was counted ten times or more. The chain has TRBV10-3 and TRBJ1-3, with no clear D. Germline V gene data show CDR1 as ENHRY and CDR2 as SYGVKD. V was pared by 4 bases and J by 8 bases, with 9 bases between. The CDR3 runs 12 residues. The CDR3: CAISASLDTIYF. The CDR3 DNA follows: TGTGCCATCAGTGCCAGCTTGGACACCATATATTTT.

As to this clonotype: A single base separates this from a much larger clone, so it may be a read error. The chain combines TRBV12-3 or TRBV12-4 with TRBJ2-7; 7 bases match TRBD1. The CDR3 runs 13 residues. CDR3 nucleotide sequence: TGTGCCAGCAGTCGGGACAGCTCCTGCGAGCAGTACTTC. The encoded protein is CASSRDSSCEQYF.

The genes are TRBV6-2 or TRBV6-3 and TRBJ2-7, with a weak D call TRBD1 (6 bases). Germline CDR1 is MNHEY and CDR2 is SVGEGT. The CDR3 consists of 13 residues. V was shortened by 10 bases and J by 6 bases, with 19 bases between the two germline ends. CDR3 in DNA: TGTGCCAACAGATACGGACAGCTAAGCGAGCAGTACTTC. Amino acid sequence: CANRYGQLSEQYF.